This T cell receptor (beta chain) came from a study of vaccination effects on CD4 cells after COVID-19. The wider study: Samples collected post-vaccine were obtained a median of 72 days after the second dose.

Trimming pared 7 bases from V and 1 base from J, leaving 11 bases between. This CDR3 comprises 14 residues. Looked up from germline, CDR1 is LNHDA and CDR2 is SQIVND (reference sequence). Points on this clone: Its cognate antigen is unknown.

The authors isolated CD4+ T cells after more than eight days of culture. Two doses of either BNT162b2 or mRNA-1273 were given to each participant. Fresh IL-2-containing medium replaced half the medium on days 3 and 7. Clones were read by immunoSEQ multiplex PCR, and TCRdb kept only the in-frame ones, dropping some. Of some 40,000 clones in the sample, around 71% are singletons; the top ten hold under 10%. The sequence derives from a human donor who received a COVID-19 vaccine. The sample was CD4+ T cells from PBMCs cultured without peptide, taken after COVID-19 vaccination. V usage is TRBV19 and J usage is TRBJ1-5; TRBD1 is a possible D gene (5 bases). The CDR3 nucleotides are TGTGCCAGTAATTTTTGGGGGAGCAATCAGCCCCAGCATTTT. It codes for CASNFWGSNQPQHF.